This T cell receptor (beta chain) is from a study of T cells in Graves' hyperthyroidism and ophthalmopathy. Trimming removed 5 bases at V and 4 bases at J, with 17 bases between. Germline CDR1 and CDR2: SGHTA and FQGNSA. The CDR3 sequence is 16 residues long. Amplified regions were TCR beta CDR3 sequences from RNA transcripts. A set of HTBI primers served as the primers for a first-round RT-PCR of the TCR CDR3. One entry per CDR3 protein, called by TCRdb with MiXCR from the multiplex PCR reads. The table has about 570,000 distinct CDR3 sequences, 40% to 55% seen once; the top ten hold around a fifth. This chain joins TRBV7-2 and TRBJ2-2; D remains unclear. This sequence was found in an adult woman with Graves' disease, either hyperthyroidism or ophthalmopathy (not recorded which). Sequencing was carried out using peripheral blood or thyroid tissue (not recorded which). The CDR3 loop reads CASSPVRGRATGELFF. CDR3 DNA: TGTGCCAGCAGCCCTGTTCGCGGTAGAGCCACCGGGGAGCTGTTTTTT.